This T cell receptor beta chain was identified during a study of CD8+CD57+ T cells in acquired aplastic anemia. In this sample, this clonotype turned up many times. Antigen specificity is unknown. V shed 7 bases and J 10 bases; nucleotides not matched to a gene: 6. CDR1 is MNHNS, CDR2 SASEGT, per germline. The CDR3 loop spans 13 amino acids. Using genomic DNA as the template, TCR beta VDJ and CDR3 profiling was carried out. TCRdb called the reads again in MiXCR, with one record for every CDR3 protein. Of 250,000 to 300,000 distinct CDR3 sequences listed, 45% to 65% are singletons. Patients picked for sequencing had shown CD8+CD57+ cell expansion detected by flow cytometry. Study-wide results and caveats: Overlapping CD8+ CDR3 repertoires of patients and controls contained approximately 28 shared sequences.

The receptor was derived from a human donor with aplastic anemia. Input material: sorted CD4+, CD8+, or CD8+CD57+ T cells (not recorded which) from PBMCs. V and J are TRBV6-1 and TRBJ1-6, with 8 positions matching TRBD1. CDR3 residues: CASKTGVGSPLHF. The CDR3 DNA reads TGTGCCAGCAAGACAGGGGTAGGCTCACCCCTCCACTTT.